What follows describes a single TCR beta chain. This sample stems from a study of shared clonotypes between healthy human individuals. J gave up 3 bases and V 4 bases, and 9 bases lay outside the gene matches. The CDR3 consists of 15 residues. Germline V CDR1 and CDR2: LNHDA, SQIVND (reference sequence). Sequenced by immunoSEQ multiplex PCR; TCRdb stores in-frame clones only, minus some. The table has roughly 1.5 million clones, 95% to 99% seen once. The rearrangement uses TRBV19 and TRBJ2-7; 7 positions agree with TRBD2. This TCR was sampled from a man aged 30-40 years in good health. The specimen sequenced was naive CD4+ T cells sorted from blood. The subset: CD45RA+ positively selected. CDR3 loop: CASSTRDYSNYEQYF. The CDR3 DNA sequence: TGTGCCAGTAGTACCCGGGACTACTCTAACTACGAGCAGTACTTC. The whole variable domain, remainder taken from reference TRBV19 and TRBJ2-7, is DGGITQSPKYLFRKEGQNVTLSCEQNLNHDAMYWYRQDPGQGLRLIYYSQIVNDFQKGDIAEGYSVSREKKESFPLTVTSAQKNPTAFYLCASSTRDYSNYEQYFGPGTRLTVT.